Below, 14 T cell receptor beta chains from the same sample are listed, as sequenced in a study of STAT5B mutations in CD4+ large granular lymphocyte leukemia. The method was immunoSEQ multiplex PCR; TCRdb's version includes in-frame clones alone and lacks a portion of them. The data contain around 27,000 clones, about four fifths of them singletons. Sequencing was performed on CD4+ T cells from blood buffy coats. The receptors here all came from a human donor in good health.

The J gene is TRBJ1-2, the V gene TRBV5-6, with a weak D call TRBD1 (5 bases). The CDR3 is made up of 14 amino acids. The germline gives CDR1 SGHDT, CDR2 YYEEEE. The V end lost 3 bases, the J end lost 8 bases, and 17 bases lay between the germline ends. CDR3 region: CASSSGRALVGYTF. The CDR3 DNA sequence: TGTGCCAGCAGCTCCGGCAGGGCCCTTGTCGGCTACACCTTC.

CDR3 bases: TGTGCCAGTAGTATACTGACCGGGATAAACACTGAAGCTTTCTTT. Protein product: CASSILTGINTEAFF. V is TRBV19 and J is TRBJ1-1; D is unresolved. V dropped 2 bases and J dropped 2 bases, with 12 bases sitting between them. The germline V gene has CDR1 LNHDA and CDR2 SQIVND (reference sequence). The CDR3 loop spans 15 amino acids.

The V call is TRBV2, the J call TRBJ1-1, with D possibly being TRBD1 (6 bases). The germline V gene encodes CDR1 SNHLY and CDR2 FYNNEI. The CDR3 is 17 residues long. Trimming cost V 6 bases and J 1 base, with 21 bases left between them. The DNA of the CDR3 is TGTGCCAGCAGCCGCCCCGCGGGCGGGGGGCGGAACACTGAAGCTTTCTTT. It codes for CASSRPAGGGRNTEAFF.

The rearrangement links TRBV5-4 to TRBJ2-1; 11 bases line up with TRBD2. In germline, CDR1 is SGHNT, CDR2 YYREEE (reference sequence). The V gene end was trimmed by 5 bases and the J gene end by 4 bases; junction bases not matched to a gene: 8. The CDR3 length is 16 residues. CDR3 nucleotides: TGTGCCAGCAGTCGACTTACTAGCGGGAGTTACAATGAGCAGTTCTTC. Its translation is CASSRLTSGSYNEQFF.

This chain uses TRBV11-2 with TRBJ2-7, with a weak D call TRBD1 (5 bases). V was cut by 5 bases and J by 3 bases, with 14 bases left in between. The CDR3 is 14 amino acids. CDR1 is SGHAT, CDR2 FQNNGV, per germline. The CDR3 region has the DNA TGTGCCAGCAGCAGAAATGACAGAGACTACGAGCAGTACTTC. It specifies CASSRNDRDYEQYF.

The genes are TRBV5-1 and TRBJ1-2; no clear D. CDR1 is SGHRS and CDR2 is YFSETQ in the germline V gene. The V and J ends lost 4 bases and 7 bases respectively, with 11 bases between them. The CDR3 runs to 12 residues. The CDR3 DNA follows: TGCGCCAGCAGCATCGACCAGGCTGGCTACACCTTC. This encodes CASSIDQAGYTF.

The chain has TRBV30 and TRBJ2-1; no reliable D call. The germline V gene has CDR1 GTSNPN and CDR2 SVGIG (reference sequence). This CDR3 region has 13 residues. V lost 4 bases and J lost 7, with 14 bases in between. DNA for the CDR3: TGTGCCTGGAATCGTCGTCAAAGGAATGAGCAGTTCTTC. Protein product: CAWNRRQRNEQFF.

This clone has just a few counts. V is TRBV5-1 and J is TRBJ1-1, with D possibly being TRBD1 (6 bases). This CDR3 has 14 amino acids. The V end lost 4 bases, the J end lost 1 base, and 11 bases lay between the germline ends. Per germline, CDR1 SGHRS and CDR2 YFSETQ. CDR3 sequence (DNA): TGCGCCAGCAGCCAAATACAGGGGAACACTGAAGCTTTCTTT. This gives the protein CASSQIQGNTEAFF.

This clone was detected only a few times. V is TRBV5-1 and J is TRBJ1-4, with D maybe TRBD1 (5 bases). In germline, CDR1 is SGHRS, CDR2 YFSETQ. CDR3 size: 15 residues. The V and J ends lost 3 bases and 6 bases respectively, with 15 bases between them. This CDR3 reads CASSSRGNSDEKLFF. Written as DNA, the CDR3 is TGCGCCAGCAGCTCCCGGGGCAACTCGGATGAAAAACTGTTTTTT.

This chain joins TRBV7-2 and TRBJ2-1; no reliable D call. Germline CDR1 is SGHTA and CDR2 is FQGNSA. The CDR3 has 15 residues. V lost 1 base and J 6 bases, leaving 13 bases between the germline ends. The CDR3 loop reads CASSLVASPSNEQFF. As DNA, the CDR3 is TGTGCCAGCAGCTTAGTGGCGTCGCCCTCCAATGAGCAGTTCTTC.

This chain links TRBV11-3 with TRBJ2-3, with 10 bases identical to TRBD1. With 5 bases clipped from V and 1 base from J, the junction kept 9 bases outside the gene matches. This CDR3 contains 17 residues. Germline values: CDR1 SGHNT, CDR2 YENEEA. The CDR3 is CASSGQGDRTGTDTQYF. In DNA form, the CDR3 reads TGTGCCAGCAGCGGACAGGGGGATCGCACGGGCACAGATACGCAGTATTTT.

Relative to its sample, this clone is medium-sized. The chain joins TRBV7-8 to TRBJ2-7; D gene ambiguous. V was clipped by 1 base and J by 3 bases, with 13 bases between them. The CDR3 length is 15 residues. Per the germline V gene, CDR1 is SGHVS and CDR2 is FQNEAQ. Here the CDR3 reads CASSLDSLGNYEQYF. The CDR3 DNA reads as TGTGCCAGCAGCTTAGACAGCCTGGGGAACTACGAGCAGTACTTC. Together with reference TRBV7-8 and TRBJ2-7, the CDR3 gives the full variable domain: GAGVSQSPRYKVAKRGQDVALRCDPISGHVSLFWYQQALGQGPEFLTYFQNEAQLDKSGLPSDRFFAERPEGSVSTLKIQRTQQEDSAVYLCASSLDSLGNYEQYFGPGTRLTVT.

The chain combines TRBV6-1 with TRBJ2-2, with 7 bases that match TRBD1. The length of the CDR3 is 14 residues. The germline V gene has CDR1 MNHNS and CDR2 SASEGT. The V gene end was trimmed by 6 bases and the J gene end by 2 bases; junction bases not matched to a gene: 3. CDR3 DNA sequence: TGTGCCAGCAGGACAGGGTTTAACACCGGGGAGCTGTTTTTT. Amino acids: CASRTGFNTGELFF.

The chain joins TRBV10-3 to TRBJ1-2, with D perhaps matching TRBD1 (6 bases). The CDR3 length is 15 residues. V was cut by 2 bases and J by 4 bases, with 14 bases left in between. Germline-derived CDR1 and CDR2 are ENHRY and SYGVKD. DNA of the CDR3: TGTGCCATCAGTGAGGGACAGCGCGAAGCCTATGGCTACACCTTC. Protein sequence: CAISEGQREAYGYTF.